The 18 T cell receptor beta chains listed next were all sequenced from one sample in a study of shared clonotypes between healthy human individuals. Only in-frame clones appear in the TCRdb table, and some are missing; sequencing was by immunoSEQ multiplex PCR. The data contain millions of clones, approximately 93% of them singletons. The sample taken for sequencing was naive CD4+ T cells from PBMCs. Sample subset: CD45RA+ positively selected. All receptors come from a man younger than 35 in good health. Some clones in this sample may be carry-over from other donors' samples.

The chain combines TRBV7-3 with TRBJ1-1; 10 nucleotides align to TRBD1. Germline CDR1 and CDR2: SGHTA and FQGTGA. The V gene end was trimmed by 5 bases and the J gene end by 1 base; junction bases not matched to a gene: 16. The CDR3 sequence is 19 residues long. CDR3 bases: TGTGCCAGCAGCCTTCATCCGGGCGGGACAGGGGATCGGAACACTGAAGCTTTCTTT. Translated, it gives CASSLHPGGTGDRNTEAFF.

This clone was seen a few times. Other DNA sequences in the same sample also yield this CDR3. This chain joins TRBV18 and TRBJ2-1, with unresolved D. This CDR3 spans 12 amino acids. V shed 0 bases and J shed 5 bases, with 2 bases lying between them. Per germline, CDR1 KGHSH and CDR2 LQKENI. The CDR3 sequence is CASSPPNNEQFF. CDR3 bases: TGTGCCAGCTCACCACCCAACAATGAGCAGTTCTTC.

The chain uses TRBV11-2 and TRBJ2-5; 7 positions match TRBD2. Germline V CDR1 and CDR2: SGHAT, FQNNGV. V lost 3 bases, J lost 5 bases, and 9 bases stayed unmatched. The CDR3 runs 15 residues. For the CDR3, the DNA is TGTGCCAGCAGCTTCTCGAGGACTAGTCGGGAGACCCAGTACTTC. It codes for CASSFSRTSRETQYF.

As to this clone: The sample has other DNA sequences that encode this CDR3 too. This chain connects TRBV7-2 to TRBJ2-1; 7 bases match TRBD2. V trimming: 6 bases; J trimming: 0 bases; junction bases outside the gene matches: 5. CDR3 size: 15 residues. Germline V gene data show CDR1 as SGHTA and CDR2 as FQGNSA. CDR3 DNA: TGTGCCAGCAGTTCAAGCGGGACCTCCTACAATGAGCAGTTCTTC. Translated, it gives CASSSSGTSYNEQFF.

With regard to this clone: This sample includes further DNA sequences coding for the same CDR3. The rearrangement uses TRBV28 and TRBJ2-7; tentative D call: TRBD2 (6 bases). CDR3 size: 14 residues. Germline CDR1 is MDHEN and CDR2 is SYDVKM. V dropped 6 bases and J dropped 0 bases, with 12 bases sitting between them. This chain's CDR3 is CASSLSGSSYEQYF. CDR3 sequence (DNA): TGTGCCAGCAGCCTTAGCGGCAGCTCCTACGAGCAGTACTTC.

This chain joins TRBV5-1 and TRBJ2-1; no clear D. With 0 bases removed from V and 5 bases from J, the gap between germline ends came to 6 bases. The CDR3 totals 13 residues. The germline V gene has CDR1 SGHRS and CDR2 YFSETQ. CDR3 in amino acids: CASSLVSDNEQFF. In nucleotides, the CDR3 is TGCGCCAGCAGCTTGGTGAGTGACAATGAGCAGTTCTTC.

V is TRBV7-2 and J is TRBJ2-1; possible D gene TRBD1, 6 bases. Germline CDR1 and CDR2: SGHTA and FQGNSA. CDR3 size: 15 residues. The germline V and J ends were trimmed by 5 bases and 4 bases, with 15 bases remaining between them. DNA of the CDR3: TGTGCCAGCAGCGTTGGACAGATAGTTTACAATGAGCAGTTCTTC. This gives the protein CASSVGQIVYNEQFF.

The chain links TRBV5-1 to TRBJ2-5, with TRBD2 identical over 9 bases. Germline assignment: CDR1 SGHRS and CDR2 YFSETQ. With V trimmed by 1 base and J by 5 bases, 6 bases remained unmatched. The CDR3 has 15 residues. The CDR3 region has the DNA TGCGCCAGCAGCTTGAGCCGCGCGGGAGGGGAGACCCAGTACTTC. It codes for CASSLSRAGGETQYF.

This clone was observed a few times. The chain has TRBV5-1 and TRBJ2-2; TRBD1 is a possible D gene (6 bases). Trimming took 2 bases from V and 0 from J, leaving 8 bases between them. The CDR3 consists of 15 residues. Per germline, CDR1 SGHRS and CDR2 YFSETQ. For the CDR3, the DNA is TGCGCCAGCAGCTTTGGACAGACGAACACCGGGGAGCTGTTTTTT. Protein sequence: CASSFGQTNTGELFF.

CDR3 sequence (DNA): TGTGCCAGCAGCTTAGGTAGTACAGAAGAAGCTTTCTTT. It encodes CASSLGSTEEAFF. The chain joins TRBV7-3 to TRBJ1-1; no reliable D call. This CDR3 has 13 residues. Germline V lookup: CDR1 SGHTA, CDR2 FQGTGA. The V end was cut by 2 bases, the J end by 8 bases, with 12 bases between. Complete variable domain (other parts from reference TRBV7-3 and TRBJ1-1): GAGVSQTPSNKVTEKGKYVELRCDPISGHTALYWYRQSLGQGPEFLIYFQGTGAADDSGLPNDRFFAVRPEGSVSTLKIQRTERGDSAVYLCASSLGSTEEAFFGQGTRLTVV.

V is TRBV28 and J is TRBJ2-1, with TRBD2 as a possible D gene (6 bases). From germline, CDR1 is MDHEN and CDR2 SYDVKM. CDR3 length: 13 residues. Trimming cost V 6 bases and J 12 bases, with 18 bases left between them. The CDR3 coding sequence is TGTGCCAGCAGCTCCGGGACTCCCCTTTGGCAGTTCTTC. Amino acids: CASSSGTPLWQFF.

As DNA, the CDR3 is TGTGCCAGCAGGCGGACTAGCGGGAGGGCAGATACGCAGTATTTT. It specifies CASRRTSGRADTQYF. The chain links TRBV6-5 to TRBJ2-3; TRBD2 agrees at 15 bases. The CDR3 is 15 residues long. Germline V lookup: CDR1 MNHEY, CDR2 SVGAGI. The J segment lost 4 bases and the V segment lost 6 bases, leaving 2 bases of the junction unmatched.

V usage is TRBV5-1 and J usage is TRBJ2-3; 8 nucleotides line up with TRBD2. V shed 3 bases and J 2 bases; nucleotides not matched to a gene: 8. The CDR3 loop spans 16 amino acids. Per the germline V gene, CDR1 is SGHRS and CDR2 is YFSETQ. CDR3 in amino acids: CASSSTGGGTTDTQYF. CDR3 DNA: TGCGCCAGCAGCTCCACGGGAGGGGGTACCACAGATACGCAGTATTTT.

The chain employs TRBV6-5 and TRBJ2-7; the D is unclear. With 6 bases removed from V and 2 bases from J, the gap between germline ends came to 14 bases. The germline V gene has CDR1 MNHEY and CDR2 SVGAGI. The CDR3 spans 14 residues. The CDR3 bases are TGTGCCAGCAGCCGGATTAGTTGGGCCTACGAGCAGTACTTC. It yields the protein CASSRISWAYEQYF.

As to this clone: Other DNA sequences within the sample encode an identical CDR3. The chain combines TRBV30 with TRBJ1-3; D remains unclear. Trimming pared 1 base from V and 1 base from J, leaving 2 bases between. The germline V gene encodes CDR1 GTSNPN and CDR2 SVGIG (reference sequence). The length of the CDR3 is 12 residues. DNA for the CDR3: TGTGCCTGGAGTGGGTCTGGAAACACCATATATTTT. It translates to CAWSGSGNTIYF.

The V call is TRBV9, the J call TRBJ1-2; weak D call: TRBD1 (6 bases). Trimming left V 2 bases short and J 8 bases short, with 19 bases between. This CDR3 is 15 amino acids long. Germline CDR1 reads SGDLS; CDR2 reads YYNGEE. The CDR3 region is CASSVEGRGSFGYTF. CDR3 in DNA: TGTGCCAGCAGCGTTGAGGGCAGGGGTTCTTTCGGCTACACCTTC.

The chain carries TRBV15 and TRBJ2-7; D perhaps matches TRBD2 (6 bases). From germline, CDR1 is LNHNV and CDR2 YYDKDF (reference sequence). Between the trimmed V and J ends, which lost 5 bases and 2 bases, there was a span of 19 bases. CDR3 length: 16 residues. CDR3 DNA: TGTGCCACCAGCGATTTTACGGGAGTGACCCCCTACGAGCAGTACTTC. Protein product: CATSDFTGVTPYEQYF.

The V gene is TRBV7-9, the J gene TRBJ2-5, with D tentatively TRBD2 (5 bases). Germline CDR1 SEHNR, CDR2 FQNEAQ (reference sequence). This CDR3 is built from 14 residues. Trimming took off 4 bases at V and 5 bases at J, with 14 bases between the two ends. This CDR3 reads CASSSDGVGETQYF. The CDR3 region has the DNA TGTGCCAGCAGCTCCGACGGGGTTGGGGAGACCCAGTACTTC.